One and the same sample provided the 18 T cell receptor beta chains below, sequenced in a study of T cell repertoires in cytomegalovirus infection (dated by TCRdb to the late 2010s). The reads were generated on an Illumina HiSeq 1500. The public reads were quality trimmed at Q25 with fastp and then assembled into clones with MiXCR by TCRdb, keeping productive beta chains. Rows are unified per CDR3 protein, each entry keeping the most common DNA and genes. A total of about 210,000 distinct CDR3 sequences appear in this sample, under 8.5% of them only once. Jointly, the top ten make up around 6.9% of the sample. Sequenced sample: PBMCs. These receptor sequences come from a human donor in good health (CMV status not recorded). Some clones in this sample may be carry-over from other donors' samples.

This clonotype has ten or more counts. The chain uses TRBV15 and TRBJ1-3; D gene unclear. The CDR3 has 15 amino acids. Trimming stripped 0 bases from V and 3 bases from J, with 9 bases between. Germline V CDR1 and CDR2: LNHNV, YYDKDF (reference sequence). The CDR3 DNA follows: TGTGCCACCAGCAGAGATGTAGGGATTGGAAACACCATATATTTT. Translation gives CATSRDVGIGNTIYF.

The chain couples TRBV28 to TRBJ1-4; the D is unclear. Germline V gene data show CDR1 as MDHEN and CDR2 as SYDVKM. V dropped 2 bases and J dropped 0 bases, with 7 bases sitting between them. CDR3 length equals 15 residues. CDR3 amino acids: CASSLQIATNEKLFF. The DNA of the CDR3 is TGTGCCAGCAGTTTACAAATTGCAACTAATGAAAAACTGTTTTTT.

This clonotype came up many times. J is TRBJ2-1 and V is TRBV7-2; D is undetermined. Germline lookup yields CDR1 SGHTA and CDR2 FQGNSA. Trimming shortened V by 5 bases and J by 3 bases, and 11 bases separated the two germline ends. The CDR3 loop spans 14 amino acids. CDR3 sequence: CASSPRVDYNEQFF. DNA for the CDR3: TGTGCCAGCAGCCCCCGGGTAGACTACAATGAGCAGTTCTTC.

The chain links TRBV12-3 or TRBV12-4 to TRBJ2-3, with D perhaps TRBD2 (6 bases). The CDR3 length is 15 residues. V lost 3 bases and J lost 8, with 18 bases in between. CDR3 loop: CASSFRRLVGGTQYF. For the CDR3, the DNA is TGTGCCAGCAGTTTTAGACGGCTCGTCGGGGGTACGCAGTATTTT.

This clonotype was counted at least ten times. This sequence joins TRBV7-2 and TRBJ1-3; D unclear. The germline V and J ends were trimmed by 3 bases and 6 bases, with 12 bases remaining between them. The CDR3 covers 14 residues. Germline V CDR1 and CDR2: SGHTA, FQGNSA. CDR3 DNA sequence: TGTGCCAGCAGCTTGGGCCCGCAGCAAAACACCATATATTTT. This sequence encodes CASSLGPQQNTIYF.

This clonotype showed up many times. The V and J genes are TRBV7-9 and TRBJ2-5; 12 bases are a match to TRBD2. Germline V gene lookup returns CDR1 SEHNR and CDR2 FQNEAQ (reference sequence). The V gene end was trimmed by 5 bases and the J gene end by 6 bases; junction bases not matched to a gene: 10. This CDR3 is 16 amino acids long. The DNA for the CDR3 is TGTGCCAGCAGCCCGCCTAGCGGGGGGGCCGGCCAGACCCAGTACTTC. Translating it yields CASSPPSGGAGQTQYF.

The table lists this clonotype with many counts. CDR3 in DNA: TGTGCCAGCAGCTTATCGCCTAGCTCCTACGAGCAGTACTTC. Amino acid sequence: CASSLSPSSYEQYF. This chain joins TRBV7-2 and TRBJ2-7; no firm D call. Trimming removed 2 bases at V and 0 bases at J, with 8 bases between. The CDR3 runs to 14 residues. Looked up from germline, CDR1 is SGHTA and CDR2 is FQGNSA.

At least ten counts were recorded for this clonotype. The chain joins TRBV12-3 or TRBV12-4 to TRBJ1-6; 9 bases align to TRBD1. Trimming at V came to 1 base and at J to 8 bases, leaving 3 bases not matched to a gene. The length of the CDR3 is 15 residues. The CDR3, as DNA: TGTGCCAGCAGTTTAGAGACAGGGGGAGATTCACCCCTCCACTTT. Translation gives CASSLETGGDSPLHF.

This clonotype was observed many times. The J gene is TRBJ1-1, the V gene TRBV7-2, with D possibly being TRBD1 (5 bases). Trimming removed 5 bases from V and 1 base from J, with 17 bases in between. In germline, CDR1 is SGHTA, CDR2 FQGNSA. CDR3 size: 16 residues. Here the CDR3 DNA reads TGTGCCAGCAGCCCCGGGGGGGTAAGGGAGAACACTGAAGCTTTCTTT. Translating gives CASSPGGVRENTEAFF. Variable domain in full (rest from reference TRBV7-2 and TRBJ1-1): GAGVSQSPSNKVTEKGKDVELRCDPISGHTALYWYRQSLGQGLEFLIYFQGNSAPDKSGLPSDRFSAERTGGSVSTLTIQRTQQEDSAVYLCASSPGGVRENTEAFFGQGTRLTVV.

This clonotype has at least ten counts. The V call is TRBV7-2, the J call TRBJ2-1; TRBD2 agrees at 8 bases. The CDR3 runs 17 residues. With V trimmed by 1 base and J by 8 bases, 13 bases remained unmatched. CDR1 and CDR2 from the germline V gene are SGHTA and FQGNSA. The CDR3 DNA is TGTGCCAGCAGCTTAGTGGTAGCGGGGCCCTTCATGGATGAGCAGTTCTTC. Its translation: CASSLVVAGPFMDEQFF.

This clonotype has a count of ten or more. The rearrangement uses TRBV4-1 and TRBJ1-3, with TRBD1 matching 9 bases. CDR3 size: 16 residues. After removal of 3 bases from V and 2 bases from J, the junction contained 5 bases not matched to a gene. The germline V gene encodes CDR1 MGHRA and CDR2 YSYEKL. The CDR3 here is CASSHRQGVTGNTIYF. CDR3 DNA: TGCGCCAGCAGCCACAGACAGGGGGTCACTGGAAACACCATATATTTT.

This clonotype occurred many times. CDR3 residues: CASSHQGTSGATNTQYF. CDR3 nucleotides: TGTGCCAGCAGCCATCAGGGGACTAGCGGGGCGACGAATACGCAGTATTTT. The J gene is TRBJ2-3, the V gene TRBV7-2; TRBD2 matches at 13 bases. Germline V gene data show CDR1 as SGHTA and CDR2 as FQGNSA. The trim removed 5 bases at V and 7 bases at J, leaving 12 bases unmatched. This CDR3 is 17 amino acids long.

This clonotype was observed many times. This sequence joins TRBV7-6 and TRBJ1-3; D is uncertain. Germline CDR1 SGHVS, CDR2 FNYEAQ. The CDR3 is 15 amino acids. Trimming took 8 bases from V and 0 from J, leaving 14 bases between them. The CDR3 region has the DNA TGTGCCAGCGCCACAAGAGAGTACTCTGGAAACACCATATATTTT. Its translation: CASATREYSGNTIYF.

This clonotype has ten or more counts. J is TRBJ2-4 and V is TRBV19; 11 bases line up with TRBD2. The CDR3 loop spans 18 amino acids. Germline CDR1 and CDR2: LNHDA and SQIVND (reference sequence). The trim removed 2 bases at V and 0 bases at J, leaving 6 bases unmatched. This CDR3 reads CASSISLAGARAKNIQYF. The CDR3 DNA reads TGTGCCAGTAGTATATCACTAGCGGGGGCTAGAGCCAAAAACATTCAGTACTTC.

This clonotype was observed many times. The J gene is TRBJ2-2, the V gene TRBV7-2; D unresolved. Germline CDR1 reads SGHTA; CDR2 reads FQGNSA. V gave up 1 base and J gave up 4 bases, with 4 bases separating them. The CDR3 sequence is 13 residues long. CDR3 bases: TGTGCCAGCAGCTTAGTTTCCACCGGGGAGCTGTTTTTT. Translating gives CASSLVSTGELFF.

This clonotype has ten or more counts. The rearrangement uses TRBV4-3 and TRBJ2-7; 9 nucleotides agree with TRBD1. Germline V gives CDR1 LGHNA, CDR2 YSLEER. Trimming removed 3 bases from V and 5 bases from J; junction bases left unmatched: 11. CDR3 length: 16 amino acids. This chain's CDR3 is CASSHLLGQGTDEQYF. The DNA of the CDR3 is TGCGCCAGCAGCCACCTCTTGGGACAGGGTACGGACGAGCAGTACTTC.

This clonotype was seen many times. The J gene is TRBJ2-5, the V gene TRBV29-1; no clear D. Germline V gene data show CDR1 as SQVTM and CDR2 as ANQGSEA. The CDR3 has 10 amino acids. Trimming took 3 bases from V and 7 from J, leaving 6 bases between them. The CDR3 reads CSVDSGTQYF. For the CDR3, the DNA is TGCAGCGTTGACTCGGGGACCCAGTACTTC.

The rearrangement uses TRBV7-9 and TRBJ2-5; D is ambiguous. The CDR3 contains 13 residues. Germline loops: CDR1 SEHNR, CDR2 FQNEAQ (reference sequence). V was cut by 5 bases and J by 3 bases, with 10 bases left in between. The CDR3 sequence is CASSLLGKETQYF. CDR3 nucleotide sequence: TGTGCCAGCAGCCTCCTGGGGAAAGAGACCCAGTACTTC.